These T cell receptor beta chains were read from a single sample in a study of blood T cell repertoires in COVID-19. The data were produced by immunoSEQ multiplex PCR, yet TCRdb's version contains in-frame clones alone and is incomplete. Among hundreds of thousands of clones listed, approximately 89% were seen once. The sequenced sample consisted of PBMCs or T cells enriched from blood (not recorded which). The source is a woman in her 40s with acute COVID-19. Each CDR3 is given with its conserved first and last residue.

TRBV7-2	TRBJ1-5	CASSLIGGTSNQPQHF
TRBV6-5	TRBJ2-7	CASSLVAGRSYEQYF
TRBV6-5	TRBJ2-1	CASRSSGAKTEQFF
TRBV18	TRBJ2-5	CASSPRRNQETQYF
TRBV4-3	TRBJ1-2	CASSRGQPGGGYGYTF
TRBV6-5	TRBJ2-1	CASSYSKPNYNEQFF
TRBV7-2	TRBJ1-2	CASSSRQGYGYTF
TRBV4-3	TRBJ2-3	CASSQQKGTVRLAGVPDTQYF
TRBV18	TRBJ1-2	CASSPNKADRDHGYTF
TRBV9	TRBJ1-6	CASSVDGTGNSPLHF
TRBV24-1	TRBJ1-1	CATSKCRLEFGDTEAFF
TRBV9	TRBJ1-3	CASSEQGTSGNTIYF
TRBV2	TRBJ1-2	CASSEGRGLGYTF
TRBV18	TRBJ2-1	CASSPRLALDEQFF
TRBV6-2/TRBV6-3	TRBJ1-5	CASSYSRQDISNQPQHF
TRBV2	TRBJ1-2	CASGGRGYTF
TRBV5-1	TRBJ2-7	CASRDQAGAYEQYF
TRBV11-2	TRBJ1-1	CASSLAGLWNTEAFF
TRBV3-1/TRBV3-2	TRBJ1-5	CASSPRGGGNQPQHF
TRBV13	TRBJ2-7	CASSLFGLFTYEQYF
TRBV7-3	TRBJ1-5	CASSKGQGEPQHF
TRBV28	TRBJ2-3	CASRGAGGTQYF
TRBV10-2	TRBJ1-1	CASSTGGARTEAFF
TRBV20-1	TRBJ2-5	CSAVQETQYF
TRBV7-9	TRBJ2-7	CALSVLNRYEQYF
TRBV3-1/TRBV3-2	TRBJ1-2	CASSQDGGVSGYTF
TRBV5-1	TRBJ1-1	CASSIGDTEAFF
TRBV5-1	TRBJ2-1	CASSSVASSYNEQFF
TRBV9	TRBJ1-3	CASSVDQVLSGNTIYF
TRBV28	TRBJ1-5	CASSPPAYRGNQPQHF
TRBV27	TRBJ2-3	CASSSPSDTQYF
TRBV7-2	TRBJ2-5	CASSLVASGQETQYF
TRBV5-5	TRBJ1-1	CASSLVADSTEAFF
TRBV4-1	TRBJ2-5	CASSHAGTGDGETQYF
TRBV25-1	TRBJ2-6	CASSAPPGGSRANVLTF
TRBV6-5	TRBJ1-2	CASSHQGSNYGYTF
TRBV5-1	TRBJ1-1	CASSPQLVQSTPEAFF
TRBV19	TRBJ2-5	CASKPGGQETQYF
TRBV3-1/TRBV3-2	TRBJ2-1	CASSHLSGSYNEQFF
TRBV2	TRBJ2-1	CASRISGVKQFF
TRBV12-3/TRBV12-4	TRBJ1-2	CASSSRGSDGYTF
TRBV2	TRBJ1-1	CASSSTLDRGNTEAFF
TRBV7-2	TRBJ1-2	CASQGGYGYTF
TRBV19	TRBJ1-5	CASSIRGRDNQPQHF
TRBV10-1	TRBJ2-4	CASSTDRGAKNIQYF